This is a list of T cell receptor beta chains from one sample in a study of blood T cells in healthy people across ages. TCRdb re-called the 5' RACE reads with MiXCR, one entry per CDR3 protein. This sample carries just over 800,000 distinct CDR3 sequences, approximately 59% of them seen once, and the ten largest clones take about a quarter. What was sequenced was blood. All receptors come from a man aged 25 to 45 in good health. The conserved cysteine and the conserved F or W are not part of the CDR3 here. Fields, in order: CDR3 protein, V gene, J gene.

cdr3_aa: ASSYPPRLGPVPQY
v_call: TRBV6-2/TRBV6-3
j_call: TRBJ2-5

cdr3_aa: ASSLAQPGGRDQY
v_call: TRBV7-6
j_call: TRBJ2-4

cdr3_aa: ASSFSSLEADTQY
v_call: TRBV7-2
j_call: TRBJ2-3

cdr3_aa: ASSVHYNSPLH
v_call: TRBV25-1
j_call: TRBJ1-6

cdr3_aa: ATSRDHGAPLH
v_call: TRBV15
j_call: TRBJ1-6

cdr3_aa: AGSLKVEQETQY
v_call: TRBV7-2
j_call: TRBJ2-5

cdr3_aa: ASSSRTSGGRPF
v_call: TRBV5-1
j_call: TRBJ2-1

cdr3_aa: AHTGGPHNEQF
v_call: TRBV28
j_call: TRBJ2-1

cdr3_aa: SARDSPGSKNIQY
v_call: TRBV20-1
j_call: TRBJ2-4

cdr3_aa: SVEGGTLWGDTQY
v_call: TRBV29-1
j_call: TRBJ2-3

cdr3_aa: AWSTGNNYGYT
v_call: TRBV30
j_call: TRBJ1-2

cdr3_aa: AGSEWEQETQY
v_call: TRBV2
j_call: TRBJ2-5

cdr3_aa: SARDPRAFSSGANVLT
v_call: TRBV20-1
j_call: TRBJ2-6

cdr3_aa: SAMTSGTDTQY
v_call: TRBV20-1
j_call: TRBJ2-3

cdr3_aa: ASSLSRDETQY
v_call: TRBV7-3
j_call: TRBJ2-5

cdr3_aa: SALQGASNTGELF
v_call: TRBV20-1
j_call: TRBJ2-2

cdr3_aa: ASSKGGLLAKNIQY
v_call: TRBV21-1
j_call: TRBJ2-4

cdr3_aa: SAAGRSSYNEQF
v_call: TRBV20-1
j_call: TRBJ2-1

cdr3_aa: ASSGQGSSYNEQF
v_call: TRBV9
j_call: TRBJ2-1

cdr3_aa: ASSGPDRDEGQPYNEQF
v_call: TRBV5-6
j_call: TRBJ2-1

cdr3_aa: ATRLTSGVGNEQF
v_call: TRBV6-2/TRBV6-3
j_call: TRBJ2-1

cdr3_aa: ASSEPPGTPSRGSPLH
v_call: TRBV25-1
j_call: TRBJ1-6

cdr3_aa: ASSQEAGPLYEQY
v_call: TRBV3-1
j_call: TRBJ2-7

cdr3_aa: ATGLAGGLREQY
v_call: TRBV10-3
j_call: TRBJ2-5

cdr3_aa: SARDSQGASYNEQF
v_call: TRBV20-1
j_call: TRBJ2-1

cdr3_aa: SASGRREFYGYT
v_call: TRBV20-1
j_call: TRBJ1-2

cdr3_aa: ASSSRGGANVLT
v_call: TRBV28
j_call: TRBJ2-6

cdr3_aa: ASSSLRRQGNEQF
v_call: TRBV7-2
j_call: TRBJ2-1

cdr3_aa: ASSGQDAQY
v_call: TRBV12-3/TRBV12-4
j_call: TRBJ2-5

cdr3_aa: ASIEQGRNEQF
v_call: TRBV6-2/TRBV6-3
j_call: TRBJ2-1

cdr3_aa: ASSVRDSAYEQY
v_call: TRBV14
j_call: TRBJ2-7

cdr3_aa: ASSQEAAYGYT
v_call: TRBV4-3
j_call: TRBJ1-2

cdr3_aa: SAGRSYT
v_call: TRBV20-1
j_call: TRBJ1-2

cdr3_aa: ASSARKDRDANEKLF
v_call: TRBV9
j_call: TRBJ1-4

cdr3_aa: ANYILGQLNYGYT
v_call: TRBV6-7
j_call: TRBJ1-2

cdr3_aa: ASRRGLEQY
v_call: TRBV5-1
j_call: TRBJ2-5

cdr3_aa: SPSQGEIGYT
v_call: TRBV20-1
j_call: TRBJ1-2

cdr3_aa: ASNQGALGYT
v_call: TRBV6-6
j_call: TRBJ1-2

cdr3_aa: ASSQDTGQGRLATNEKLF
v_call: TRBV3-1
j_call: TRBJ1-4

cdr3_aa: ASSLGTLREEQY
v_call: TRBV28
j_call: TRBJ2-7

cdr3_aa: ASSAGERQGTYEQY
v_call: TRBV7-9
j_call: -

cdr3_aa: AISDWDRRVETQY
v_call: TRBV10-3
j_call: -

cdr3_aa: SAKRRQGAPSEQY
v_call: TRBV20-1
j_call: TRBJ2-7

cdr3_aa: ASSAGTGSSYEQY
v_call: TRBV9
j_call: TRBJ2-7

cdr3_aa: ASSQDIRLRGGDEQF
v_call: TRBV4-3
j_call: TRBJ2-1

cdr3_aa: ASSDDRAGEQY
v_call: TRBV6-2/TRBV6-3
j_call: -

cdr3_aa: ASSFDSSGDYEQY
v_call: TRBV7-3
j_call: TRBJ2-7

cdr3_aa: ATSDPTGIWTDTQY
v_call: TRBV24-1
j_call: TRBJ2-3

cdr3_aa: ASSQDLDRESDTQY
v_call: TRBV3-1
j_call: TRBJ2-3

cdr3_aa: ASRNTGRGQPQH
v_call: TRBV28
j_call: TRBJ1-5